This T cell receptor beta chain was retrieved from a study of T cells in Graves' hyperthyroidism and ophthalmopathy. Study-wide findings and caveats: Blood shared most expanded thyroid clonotypes above 0.001.

Trimming took off 3 bases at V and 2 bases at J, with 8 bases between the two ends. The CDR3 sequence is 15 residues long. Of note for this clonotype: Its specificity is not known.

What was amplified from RNA transcripts were TCR beta CDR3 regions. The primer set for the first-round RT-PCR of the TCR CDR3 was HTBI. TCRdb itself ran the multiplex PCR reads through MiXCR, one entry per CDR3 protein. The profile shows fewer than 300,000 distinct CDR3 sequences, about 25% of them singletons. The chain uses TRBV12-3 or TRBV12-4 and TRBJ2-6, with D unresolved. This sequence was found in a man aged 40-49 years with Graves' hyperthyroidism that later progressed to Graves' ophthalmopathy. The sequenced sample was blood. CDR3 sequence reads: CASSLLGTGANVLTF. The CDR3 nucleotides are TGTGCCAGCAGTTTGCTAGGTACTGGGGCCAACGTCCTGACTTTC.